This T cell receptor beta chain originates from a study of blood T cell repertoires in COVID-19. Study-level information: The study drew acute and convalescent COVID-19 samples from the United States, Italy and Spain. T cells, B-cell-depleted T cells, or PBMCs supplied cDNA or gDNA.

V dropped 4 bases and J dropped 7 bases, with 11 bases sitting between them. The length of the CDR3 is 13 residues. In germline, CDR1 is SNHLY, CDR2 FYNNEI. Per the original methods: Amplification of reference gene primers provided the estimated nucleated cell counts. The repertoire was sequenced with immunoSEQ multiplex PCR; TCRdb's copy has only in-frame clones and lacks some. D and trimming come from the DNA, and the V and J calls and clone size come from that table. The repertoire has some 160,000 clones, about 88% of them found once; the top ten carry about 2.1%. The chain is built from TRBV2 and TRBJ2-4, with unresolved D. The TCR sequence derives from a man in his forties or fifties who had recovered from COVID-19. What was sequenced was peripheral blood. The CDR3 region has the DNA TGTGCCAGCAGTGTTTATAGAGCGAACATTCAGTACTTC. As protein: CASSVYRANIQYF.